Listed below are T cell receptor beta chains from one sample, sequenced in a study of beta chain features in type 1 diabetes. Sequencing used immunoSEQ multiplex PCR; TCRdb keeps in-frame clones, though not all of them. The sample contains some 350,000 clones, roughly 12% of which appear only once. Material for sequencing was naive CD4+ T cells from blood. The receptors originated from a woman aged 18-35 years with type 1 diabetes. CDR3s include the opening cysteine and the closing phenylalanine or tryptophan. The D gene is left open where the match is weak. The listing skips clone size in some rows; elsewhere it reads once, few, many or a size class.

CDR3 protein: CAWSGGGTLDTQYF
CDR3 DNA: TGTGCCTGGAGTGGCGGCGGGACCCTAGATACGCAGTATTTT
clone size: NA
D gene: NA
J gene: TRBJ2-3
V gene: TRBV30

CDR3 protein: CASSVAGPNQPQHF
CDR3 DNA: TGTGCCAGCAGTGTCGCAGGGCCCAATCAGCCCCAGCATTTT
clone size: NA
D gene: NA
J gene: TRBJ1-5
V gene: TRBV25-1

CDR3 protein: CASSLGLAGGNEQFF
CDR3 DNA: TGTGCCAGCAGCTTGGGACTAGCGGGAGGGAATGAGCAGTTCTTC
clone size: once
D gene: TRBD2
J gene: TRBJ2-1
V gene: TRBV5-4

CDR3 protein: CASSVAPNTGELFF
CDR3 DNA: TGTGCCAGCAGCGTAGCCCCAAACACCGGGGAGCTGTTTTTT
clone size: few
D gene: NA
J gene: TRBJ2-2
V gene: TRBV9

CDR3 protein: CASHGGQGRKPYF
CDR3 DNA: TGTGCCAGCCACGGGGGACAGGGACGAAAACCGTACTTC
clone size: few
D gene: TRBD1
J gene: TRBJ2-7
V gene: TRBV27

CDR3 protein: CAWRAGTARAPQHF
CDR3 DNA: TGTGCCTGGAGGGCCGGGACAGCCCGGGCGCCCCAGCATTTT
clone size: NA
D gene: TRBD1
J gene: TRBJ1-5
V gene: TRBV30

CDR3 protein: CASSVVPSNEQFF
CDR3 DNA: TGTGCCAGCAGCGTAGTTCCCTCTAATGAGCAGTTCTTC
clone size: few
D gene: NA
J gene: TRBJ2-1
V gene: TRBV9

CDR3 protein: CAISDRQGQQPQHF
CDR3 DNA: TGTGCCATCAGTGACCGACAGGGGCAACAGCCCCAGCATTTT
clone size: NA
D gene: TRBD1
J gene: TRBJ1-5
V gene: TRBV10-3

CDR3 protein: CASSIDRGGETQYF
CDR3 DNA: TGTGCCAGCAGCATTGACAGGGGTGGGGAGACCCAGTACTTC
clone size: few
D gene: TRBD1
J gene: TRBJ2-5
V gene: TRBV5-4

CDR3 protein: CASSGTSGTEQFF
CDR3 DNA: TGTGCCAGTAGTGGGACTAGCGGGACGGAGCAGTTCTTC
clone size: few
D gene: TRBD2
J gene: TRBJ2-1
V gene: TRBV19

CDR3 protein: CASSSGLAGVGWDTQYF
CDR3 DNA: TGTGCCAGCAGCTCCGGACTAGCGGGAGTGGGATGGGATACGCAGTATTTT
clone size: few
D gene: TRBD2
J gene: TRBJ2-3
V gene: TRBV7-9

CDR3 protein: CASSLSERASVYEQYF
CDR3 DNA: TGTGCCAGCAGTCTCTCCGAGAGGGCGTCCGTATACGAGCAGTACTTC
clone size: NA
D gene: NA
J gene: TRBJ2-7
V gene: TRBV27

CDR3 protein: CASSFFGVTENYGYTF
CDR3 DNA: TGTGCCAGCAGCTTTTTTGGAGTGACAGAGAACTATGGCTACACCTTC
clone size: NA
D gene: NA
J gene: TRBJ1-2
V gene: TRBV7-9

CDR3 protein: CASSISELDEQFF
CDR3 DNA: TGTGCCAGTAGTATTAGCGAGTTAGATGAGCAGTTCTTC
clone size: few
D gene: NA
J gene: TRBJ2-1
V gene: TRBV19

CDR3 protein: CASSLTGTGFYEQYF
CDR3 DNA: TGTGCCAGCAGCTTAACCGGGACAGGATTTTACGAGCAGTACTTC
clone size: few
D gene: TRBD1
J gene: TRBJ2-7
V gene: TRBV7-3

CDR3 protein: CASSLKVAAGELFF
CDR3 DNA: TGTGCCAGCAGTTTAAAAGTTGCGGCCGGGGAGCTGTTTTTT
clone size: NA
D gene: NA
J gene: TRBJ2-2
V gene: TRBV27

CDR3 protein: CASMISRSTDTQYF
CDR3 DNA: TGTGCCAGCATGATTAGCCGTAGCACAGATACGCAGTATTTT
clone size: few
D gene: NA
J gene: TRBJ2-3
V gene: TRBV7-2

CDR3 protein: CASSLEPGSGYEQYF
CDR3 DNA: TGCGCCAGCAGCTTGGAGCCTGGGAGTGGGTACGAGCAGTACTTC
clone size: NA
D gene: NA
J gene: TRBJ2-7
V gene: TRBV5-1

CDR3 protein: CASSFSFDTQYF
CDR3 DNA: TGTGCCAGCAGCTTTAGCTTTGATACGCAGTATTTT
clone size: few
D gene: NA
J gene: TRBJ2-3
V gene: TRBV11-2

CDR3 protein: CASSFSGGRTDTQYF
CDR3 DNA: TGTGCCAGCAGCTTTTCGGGGGGACGCACAGATACGCAGTATTTT
clone size: few
D gene: TRBD2
J gene: TRBJ2-3
V gene: TRBV7-2

CDR3 protein: CASSLVSYNEQFF
CDR3 DNA: TGTGCCAGCAGCTTGGTTAGCTACAATGAGCAGTTCTTC
clone size: NA
D gene: NA
J gene: TRBJ2-1
V gene: TRBV5-4

CDR3 protein: CASSVALNTEAFF
CDR3 DNA: TGTGCCAGCAGCGTAGCCCTAAACACTGAAGCTTTCTTT
clone size: NA
D gene: NA
J gene: TRBJ1-1
V gene: TRBV9

CDR3 protein: CASNPVVF
CDR3 DNA: TGTGCCAGCAATCCGGTTGTTTTT
clone size: few
D gene: NA
J gene: TRBJ1-4
V gene: TRBV6-6

CDR3 protein: CASSTGTVEGELFF
CDR3 DNA: TGCGCCAGCAGCACAGGGACAGTAGAAGGGGAGCTGTTTTTT
clone size: NA
D gene: TRBD1
J gene: TRBJ2-2
V gene: TRBV5-1

CDR3 protein: CASSKDVGGENTEAFF
CDR3 DNA: TGTGCCAGCAGCAAAGATGTGGGGGGGGAAAACACTGAAGCTTTCTTT
clone size: NA
D gene: NA
J gene: TRBJ1-1
V gene: TRBV7-9

CDR3 protein: CASSWGYSNQPQHF
CDR3 DNA: TGTGCCAGCAGTTGGGGCTATAGCAATCAGCCCCAGCATTTT
clone size: NA
D gene: NA
J gene: TRBJ1-5
V gene: TRBV28

CDR3 protein: CASSSIGTGGESDTEAFF
CDR3 DNA: TGTGCCAGCAGTTCAATCGGGACAGGGGGCGAGTCGGACACTGAAGCTTTCTTT
clone size: NA
D gene: TRBD1
J gene: TRBJ1-1
V gene: TRBV28

CDR3 protein: CASSRTANNEQFF
CDR3 DNA: TGTGCCAGCAGCCGGACAGCAAACAATGAGCAGTTCTTC
clone size: few
D gene: NA
J gene: TRBJ2-1
V gene: TRBV7-9

CDR3 protein: CASRSGLAGAYEQYF
CDR3 DNA: TGTGCCAGTAGGTCGGGACTAGCGGGAGCCTACGAGCAGTACTTC
clone size: few
D gene: TRBD2
J gene: TRBJ2-7
V gene: TRBV19